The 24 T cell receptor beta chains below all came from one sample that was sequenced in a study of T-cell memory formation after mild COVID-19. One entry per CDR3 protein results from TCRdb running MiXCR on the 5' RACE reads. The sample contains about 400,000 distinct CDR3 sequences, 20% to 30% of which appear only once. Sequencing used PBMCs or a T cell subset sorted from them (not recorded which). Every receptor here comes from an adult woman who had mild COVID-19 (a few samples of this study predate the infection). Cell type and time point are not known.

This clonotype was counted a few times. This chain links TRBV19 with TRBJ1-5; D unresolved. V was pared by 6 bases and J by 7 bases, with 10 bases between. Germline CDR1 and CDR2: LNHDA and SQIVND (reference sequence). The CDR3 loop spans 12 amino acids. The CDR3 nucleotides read TGTGCCAGTAGGGAGGGCAGGCAGCCCCAGCATTTT. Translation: CASREGRQPQHF.

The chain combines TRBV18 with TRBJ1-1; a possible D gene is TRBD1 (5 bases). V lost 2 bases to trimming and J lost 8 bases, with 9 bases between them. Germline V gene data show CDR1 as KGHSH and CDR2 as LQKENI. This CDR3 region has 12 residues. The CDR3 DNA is TGTGCCAGCTCACCATGTGGGGCCGAAGCTTTCTTT. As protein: CASSPCGAEAFF.

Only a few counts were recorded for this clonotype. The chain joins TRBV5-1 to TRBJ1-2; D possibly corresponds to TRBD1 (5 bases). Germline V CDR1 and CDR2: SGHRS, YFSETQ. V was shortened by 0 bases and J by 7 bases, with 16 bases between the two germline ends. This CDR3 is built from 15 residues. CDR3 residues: CASSLGGTGVFGYTF. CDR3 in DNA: TGCGCCAGCAGCTTGGGCGGGACGGGTGTTTTTGGCTACACCTTC.

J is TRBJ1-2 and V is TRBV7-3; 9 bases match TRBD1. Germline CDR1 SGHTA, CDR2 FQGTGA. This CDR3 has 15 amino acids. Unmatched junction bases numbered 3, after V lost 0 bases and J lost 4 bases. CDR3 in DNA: TGTGCCAGCAGCTTAACTCCGGACAGGGGCTATGGCTACACCTTC. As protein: CASSLTPDRGYGYTF.

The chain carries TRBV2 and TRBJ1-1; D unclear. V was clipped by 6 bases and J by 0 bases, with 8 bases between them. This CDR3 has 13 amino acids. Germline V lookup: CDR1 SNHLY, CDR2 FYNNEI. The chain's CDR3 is CASRLAMNTEAFF. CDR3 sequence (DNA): TGTGCCAGCAGACTCGCCATGAACACTGAAGCTTTCTTT.

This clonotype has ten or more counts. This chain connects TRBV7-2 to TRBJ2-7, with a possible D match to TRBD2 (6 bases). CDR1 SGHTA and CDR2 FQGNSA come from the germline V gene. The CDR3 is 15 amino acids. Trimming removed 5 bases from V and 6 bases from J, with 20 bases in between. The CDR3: CASSPTAGQGTEQYF. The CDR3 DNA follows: TGTGCCAGCAGCCCCACGGCGGGGCAGGGAACCGAGCAGTACTTC.

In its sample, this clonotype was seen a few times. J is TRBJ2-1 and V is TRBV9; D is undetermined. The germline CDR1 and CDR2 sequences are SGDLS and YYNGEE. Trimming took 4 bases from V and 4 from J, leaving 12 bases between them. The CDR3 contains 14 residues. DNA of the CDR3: TGTGCCAGCAGCACCCGGGCAGAGTACAATGAGCAGTTCTTC. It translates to CASSTRAEYNEQFF. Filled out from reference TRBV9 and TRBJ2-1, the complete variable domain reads DSGVTQTPKHLITATGQRVTLRCSPRSGDLSVYWYQQSLDQGLQFLIQYYNGEERAKGNILERFSAQQFPDLHSELNLSSLELGDSALYFCASSTRAEYNEQFFGPGTRLTVL.

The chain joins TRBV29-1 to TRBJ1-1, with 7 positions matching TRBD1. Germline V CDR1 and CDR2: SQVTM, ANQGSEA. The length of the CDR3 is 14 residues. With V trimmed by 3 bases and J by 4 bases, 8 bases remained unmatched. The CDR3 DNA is TGCAGCGTTGAGGAACAGGGGTATTCCACTGAAGCTTTCTTT. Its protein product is CSVEEQGYSTEAFF. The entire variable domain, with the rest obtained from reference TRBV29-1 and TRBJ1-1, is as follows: SAVISQKPSRDICQRGTSLTIQCQVDSQVTMMFWYRQQPGQSLTLIATANQGSEATYESGFVIDKFPISRPNLTFSTLTVSNMSPEDSSIYLCSVEEQGYSTEAFFGQGTRLTVV.

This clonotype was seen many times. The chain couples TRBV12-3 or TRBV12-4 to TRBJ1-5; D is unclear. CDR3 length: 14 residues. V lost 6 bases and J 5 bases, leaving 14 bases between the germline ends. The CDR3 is CASSFTGTYQPQHF. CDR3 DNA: TGTGCCAGCAGCTTCACGGGAACATATCAGCCCCAGCATTTT.

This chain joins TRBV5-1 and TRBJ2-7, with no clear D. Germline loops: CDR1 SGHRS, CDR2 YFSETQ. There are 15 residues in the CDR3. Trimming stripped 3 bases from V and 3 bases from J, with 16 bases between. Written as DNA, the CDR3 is TGCGCCAGCAGCTCAGGCCAACCTGCCCTCTACGAGCAGTACTTC. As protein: CASSSGQPALYEQYF.

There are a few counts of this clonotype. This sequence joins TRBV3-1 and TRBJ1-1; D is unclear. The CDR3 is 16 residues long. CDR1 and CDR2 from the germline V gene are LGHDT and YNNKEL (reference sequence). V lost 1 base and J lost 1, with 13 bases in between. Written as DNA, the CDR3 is TGTGCCAGCAGCCAAGTATTAGCCGTGAGGAACACTGAAGCTTTCTTT. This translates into CASSQVLAVRNTEAFF. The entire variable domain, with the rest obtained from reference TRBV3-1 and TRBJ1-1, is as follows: DTAVSQTPKYLVTQMGNDKSIKCEQNLGHDTMYWYKQDSKKFLKIMFSYNNKELIINETVPNRFSPKSPDKAHLNLHINSLELGDSAVYFCASSQVLAVRNTEAFFGQGTRLTVV.

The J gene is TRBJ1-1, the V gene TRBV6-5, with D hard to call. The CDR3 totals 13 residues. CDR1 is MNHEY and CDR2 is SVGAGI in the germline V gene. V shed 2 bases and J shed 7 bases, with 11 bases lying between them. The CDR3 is CASSYPGSFEAFF. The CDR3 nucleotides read TGTGCCAGCAGTTACCCAGGATCCTTTGAAGCTTTCTTT.

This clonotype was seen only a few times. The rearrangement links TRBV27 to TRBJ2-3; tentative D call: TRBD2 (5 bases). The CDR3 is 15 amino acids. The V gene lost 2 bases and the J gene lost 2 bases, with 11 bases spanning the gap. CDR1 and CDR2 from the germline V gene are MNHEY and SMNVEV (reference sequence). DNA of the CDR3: TGTGCCAGCAGTTTACGGGCTAGCAACACAGATACGCAGTATTTT. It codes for CASSLRASNTDTQYF.

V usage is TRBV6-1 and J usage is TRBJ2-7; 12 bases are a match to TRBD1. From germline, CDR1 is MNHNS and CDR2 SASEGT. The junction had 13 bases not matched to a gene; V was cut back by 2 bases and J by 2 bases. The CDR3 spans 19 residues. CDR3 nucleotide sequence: TGTGCCAGCAGTGAAATCAGGGGGACAGGGGGCCCCCGTACCTACGAGCAGTACTTC. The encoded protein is CASSEIRGTGGPRTYEQYF.

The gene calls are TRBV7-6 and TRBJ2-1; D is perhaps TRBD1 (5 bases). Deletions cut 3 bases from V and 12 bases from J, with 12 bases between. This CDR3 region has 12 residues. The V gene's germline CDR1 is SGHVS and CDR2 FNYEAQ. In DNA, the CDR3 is TGTGCCAGCAGCTTGGATGCAGGGATGCAGTTCTTC. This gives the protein CASSLDAGMQFF.

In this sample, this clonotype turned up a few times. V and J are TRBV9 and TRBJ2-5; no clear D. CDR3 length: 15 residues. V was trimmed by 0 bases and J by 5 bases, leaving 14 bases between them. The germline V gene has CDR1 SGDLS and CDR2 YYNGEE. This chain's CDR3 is CASSVVGSWMETQYF. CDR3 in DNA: TGTGCCAGCAGCGTAGTGGGCAGCTGGATGGAGACCCAGTACTTC.

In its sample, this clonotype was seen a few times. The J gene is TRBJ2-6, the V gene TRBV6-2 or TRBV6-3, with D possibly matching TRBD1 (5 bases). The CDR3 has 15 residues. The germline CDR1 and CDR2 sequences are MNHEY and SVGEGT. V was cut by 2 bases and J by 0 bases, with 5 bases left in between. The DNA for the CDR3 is TGTGCCAGCAGTTACGACAGCTCTGGGGCCAACGTCCTGACTTTC. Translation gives CASSYDSSGANVLTF.

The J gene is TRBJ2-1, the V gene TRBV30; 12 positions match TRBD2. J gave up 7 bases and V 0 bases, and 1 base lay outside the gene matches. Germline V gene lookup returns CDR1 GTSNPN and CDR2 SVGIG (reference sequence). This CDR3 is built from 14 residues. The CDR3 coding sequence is TGTGCCTGGAGTGTTACTAGCGGGAGGAATGAGCAGTTCTTC. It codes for CAWSVTSGRNEQFF.

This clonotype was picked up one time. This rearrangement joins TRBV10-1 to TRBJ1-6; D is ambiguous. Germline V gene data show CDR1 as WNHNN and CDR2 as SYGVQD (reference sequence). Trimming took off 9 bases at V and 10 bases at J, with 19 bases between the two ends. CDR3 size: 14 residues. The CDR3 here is CARLGSCARSPLHF. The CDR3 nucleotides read TGCGCCAGGCTGGGTTCGTGTGCTCGATCACCCCTCCACTTT.

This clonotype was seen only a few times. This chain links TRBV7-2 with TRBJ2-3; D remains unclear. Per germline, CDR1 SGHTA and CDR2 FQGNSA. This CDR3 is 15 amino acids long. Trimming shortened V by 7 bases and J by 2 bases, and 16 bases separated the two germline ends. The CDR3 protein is CASTLSLRITDTQYF. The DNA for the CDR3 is TGTGCCAGCACTCTATCCCTCCGGATCACAGATACGCAGTATTTT.

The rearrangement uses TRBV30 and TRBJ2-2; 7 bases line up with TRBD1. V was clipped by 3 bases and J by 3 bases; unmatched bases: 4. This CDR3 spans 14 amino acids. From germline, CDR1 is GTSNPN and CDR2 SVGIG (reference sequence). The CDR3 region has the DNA TGTGCCTGGAGCCGACAGGGCGACACCGGGGAGCTGTTTTTT. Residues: CAWSRQGDTGELFF.

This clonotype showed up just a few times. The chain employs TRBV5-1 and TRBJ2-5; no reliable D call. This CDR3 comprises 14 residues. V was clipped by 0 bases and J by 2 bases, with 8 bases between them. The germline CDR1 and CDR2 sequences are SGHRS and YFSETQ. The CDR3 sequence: CASSLVPDQETQYF. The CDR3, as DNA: TGCGCCAGCAGCTTGGTTCCGGATCAAGAGACCCAGTACTTC.

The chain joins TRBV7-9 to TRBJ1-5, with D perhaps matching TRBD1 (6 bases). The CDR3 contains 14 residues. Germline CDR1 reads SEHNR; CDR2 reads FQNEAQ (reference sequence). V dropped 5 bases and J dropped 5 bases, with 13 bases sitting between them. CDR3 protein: CASSPPTGYQPQHF. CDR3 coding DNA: TGTGCCAGCAGCCCTCCGACAGGTTATCAGCCCCAGCATTTT. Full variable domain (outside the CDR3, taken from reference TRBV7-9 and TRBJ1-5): DTGVSQNPRHKITKRGQNVTFRCDPISEHNRLYWYRQTLGQGPEFLTYFQNEAQLEKSRLLSDRFSAERPKGSFSTLEIQRTEQGDSAMYLCASSPPTGYQPQHFGDGTRLSIL.

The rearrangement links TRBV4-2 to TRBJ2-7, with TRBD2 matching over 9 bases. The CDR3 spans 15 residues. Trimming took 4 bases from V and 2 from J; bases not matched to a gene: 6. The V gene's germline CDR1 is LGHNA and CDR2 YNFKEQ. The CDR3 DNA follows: TGTGCCAGCAGCCCCGAGACTAGCGGAGCCTACGAGCAGTACTTC. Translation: CASSPETSGAYEQYF.